A single sample gave rise to the 14 T cell receptor beta chains below, sequenced in a study of Ad26.COV2.S vaccination and SARS-CoV-2 variants. Treatment described: about 20 received Ad26.COV2.S at low or high dose, single or two shots; about 5 received placebo; per-sample allocation not given. Samples analyzed were those drawn on day 63 after the first vaccine or placebo injection. This table comes from immunoSEQ multiplex PCR, and its TCRdb copy is limited to in-frame clones, with some not included. This sample yields about 350,000 clones, of which roughly 85% are seen a single time; about 3.3% belongs to the top ten. Sequencing was performed on peripheral blood, taken in a trial of Ad26.COV2.S vaccine versus placebo. Receptor source: a person between 18 and 59 years old who received the Ad26.COV2.S COVID-19 vaccine or a placebo.

The chain has TRBV9 and TRBJ1-5; a weak D match, TRBD1 (5 bases). The V gene lost 3 bases and the J gene lost 5 bases, with 9 bases spanning the gap. CDR3 length: 13 residues. From germline, CDR1 is SGDLS and CDR2 YYNGEE. CDR3 residues: CASSGQGYQPQHF. CDR3 bases: TGTGCCAGCAGCGGTCAGGGCTATCAGCCCCAGCATTTT.

V is TRBV11-2 and J is TRBJ1-1; D may be TRBD1 (5 bases). CDR1 is SGHAT, CDR2 FQNNGV, per germline. The length of the CDR3 is 12 residues. Trimming left V 7 bases short and J 6 bases short, with 12 bases between. CDR3 bases: TGTGCCAGCACCTCGATGGGGCCTGAAGCTTTCTTT. Translating gives CASTSMGPEAFF.

The gene calls are TRBV11-2 and TRBJ2-7, with D perhaps TRBD1 or TRBD2 (5 bases each). CDR1 and CDR2 (germline): SGHAT, FQNNGV. The V end lost 3 bases, the J end lost 6 bases, and 15 bases lay between the germline ends. The CDR3 contains 14 residues. For the CDR3, the DNA is TGTGCCAGCAGCTTGACCGGGACCCGCGGCGAGCAGTACTTC. Its protein is CASSLTGTRGEQYF.

The CDR3 bases are TGCGCCAGCAGCCAAGGCGGCAGAGACAATGAGCAGTTCTTC. It encodes CASSQGGRDNEQFF. V is TRBV4-1 and J is TRBJ2-1; D is ambiguous. V lost 1 base and J lost 5, with 9 bases in between. This CDR3 comprises 14 residues. The germline CDR1 and CDR2 sequences are MGHRA and YSYEKL.

As DNA, the CDR3 is TGTGCCAGCTCACCAGACGGCGACGCAACTTTATTTACGCAGTATTTT. This sequence encodes CASSPDGDATLFTQYF. This rearrangement joins TRBV18 to TRBJ2-3; no clear D. Germline assignment: CDR1 KGHSH and CDR2 LQKENI. Trimming took off 2 bases at V and 8 bases at J, with 20 bases between the two ends. This CDR3 comprises 16 residues.

J is TRBJ2-5 and V is TRBV27, with 14 bases fitting TRBD2. CDR1 is MNHEY and CDR2 is SMNVEV in the germline V gene (reference sequence). The CDR3 runs to 17 residues. V lost 2 bases to trimming and J lost 5 bases; unmatched junction nucleotides: 7. The CDR3 sequence is CASSLRGTSGREETQYF. The CDR3 bases are TGTGCCAGCAGTTTAAGAGGGACTAGCGGGAGAGAGGAGACCCAGTACTTC.

A few counts support this clone. The chain employs TRBV27 and TRBJ2-7; D remains unclear. The CDR3 has 13 amino acids. Germline V gene lookup returns CDR1 MNHEY and CDR2 SMNVEV (reference sequence). Trimming took off 1 base at V and 5 bases at J, with 9 bases between the two ends. The CDR3 reads CASSLYSFHEQYF. The CDR3 bases are TGTGCCAGCAGTTTATACAGCTTCCACGAGCAGTACTTC.

The rearrangement joins TRBV6-5 to TRBJ1-4; possibly TRBD1 for D (5 bases). Trimming took off 6 bases at V and 7 bases at J, with 15 bases between the two ends. Per the germline V gene, CDR1 is MNHEY and CDR2 is SVGAGI. CDR3 length: 14 residues. The CDR3 nucleotides are TGTGCCAGCAGCGCTACAGGTCTTGGTGAAAAACTGTTTTTT. It translates to CASSATGLGEKLFF.

The chain joins TRBV19 to TRBJ2-5; D tentatively reads TRBD1 or TRBD2 (5 bases each). From germline, CDR1 is LNHDA and CDR2 SQIVND (reference sequence). The length of the CDR3 is 15 residues. Trimming left V 4 bases short and J 2 bases short, with 14 bases between. The CDR3 nucleotides read TGTGCCAGTAGTAGAAATCCGGGACCACAAGAGACCCAGTACTTC. Protein product: CASSRNPGPQETQYF.

The CDR3 protein is CASSMTSGRYTDTQYF. CDR3 coding DNA: TGTGCCAGTAGTATGACTAGCGGGAGGTACACAGATACGCAGTATTTT. This chain uses TRBV19 with TRBJ2-3; 13 bases align to TRBD2. This CDR3 has 16 residues. Germline CDR1 is LNHDA and CDR2 is SQIVND (reference sequence). J gave up 2 bases and V 3 bases, and 2 bases lay outside the gene matches.

In DNA, the CDR3 is TGTGCCACCAGCTACCACAGGGTCCGTAATTCACCCCTCCACTTT. It yields the protein CATSYHRVRNSPLHF. V is TRBV15 and J is TRBJ1-6; D may be TRBD1 (6 bases). This CDR3 contains 15 residues. Germline V lookup: CDR1 LNHNV, CDR2 YYDKDF (reference sequence). Trimming cost V 5 bases and J 6 bases, with 14 bases left between them. Based on the CDR3 plus reference TRBV15 and TRBJ1-6, the full variable domain is DAMVIQNPRYQVTQFGKPVTLSCSQTLNHNVMYWYQQKSSQAPKLLFHYYDKDFNNEADTPDNFQSRRPNTSFCFLDIRSPGLGDTAMYLCATSYHRVRNSPLHFGNGTRLTVT.

The chain has TRBV18 and TRBJ2-7, with D uncertain. Germline V gene data show CDR1 as KGHSH and CDR2 as LQKENI. The length of the CDR3 is 11 residues. The ends were cut back, 6 bases at V and 3 bases at J, with 6 bases in the middle. The CDR3 coding sequence is TGTGCCAGCTCCCCGGTCTACGAGCAGTACTTC. This gives the protein CASSPVYEQYF.

The chain uses TRBV18 and TRBJ2-1, with 11 positions matching TRBD2. CDR3 size: 13 residues. The V gene end was trimmed by 5 bases and the J gene end by 6 bases; junction bases not matched to a gene: 0. Germline loops: CDR1 KGHSH, CDR2 LQKENI. CDR3 region: CASSGTSGNEQFF. In DNA, the CDR3 is TGTGCCAGCTCAGGGACTAGCGGCAATGAGCAGTTCTTC.

The rearrangement links TRBV19 to TRBJ2-7; maybe TRBD2 (5 bases). The CDR3 has 15 residues. Germline CDR1 LNHDA, CDR2 SQIVND (reference sequence). V was trimmed by 0 bases and J by 4 bases, leaving 13 bases between them. The CDR3 DNA is TGTGCCAGTAGTATAGAGGCGGGCCCGAATTACGAGCAGTACTTC. Translating it yields CASSIEAGPNYEQYF.